Sequencing of this T cell receptor (beta chain) was carried out in a study of T cell repertoires in cytomegalovirus infection. V shed 2 bases, J shed 3 bases, and the junction held 12 bases outside the gene matches. The CDR3 is 17 amino acids. Germline values: CDR1 MDHEN, CDR2 SYDVKM. From the reads, TCRdb called clonotypes with MiXCR, one entry per CDR3 protein. This table holds some 220,000 distinct CDR3 sequences, around 6.4% found once. This chain joins TRBV28 and TRBJ2-7; 8 bases agree with TRBD1. The TCR comes from a human donor in good health (CMV status not recorded). Some clones in this sample may be carry-over from other donors' samples. Sequencing was performed on PBMCs. DNA for the CDR3: TGTGCCAGCAGTTTACCCCGACAGGGGATAATAAGCTACGAGCAGTACTTC. This gives the protein CASSLPRQGIISYEQYF.